This passage covers 18 T cell receptor beta chains from one sample sequenced in a study of CD8+CD57+ T cells in acquired aplastic anemia. Researchers used genomic DNA as the template to profile TCR beta VDJ and CDR3. TCRdb used MiXCR to reprocess the reads, holding one entry per CDR3 protein. Found here are 200,000 to 250,000 distinct CDR3 sequences, around three fifths of them singletons; the top ten hold roughly 64%. Patients who underwent sequencing had shown CD8+CD57+ cell expansion by flow cytometry. The material sequenced was sorted CD4+, CD8+, or CD8+CD57+ T cells (not recorded which) from PBMCs. These receptors originate from a human donor with aplastic anemia.

Written as DNA, the CDR3 is TGTGCCAGCAGTTTAGTTCTCCGGACCCAGTACTTC. Translating it yields CASSLVLRTQYF. The chain is built from TRBV2 and TRBJ2-5; D not resolved. CDR3 length equals 12 residues. V lost 5 bases and J lost 7, with 11 bases in between. CDR1 SNHLY and CDR2 FYNNEI come from the germline V gene.

Points on this clonotype: Likely a read error: the CDR3 ends without its conserved phenylalanine or tryptophan. The V call is TRBV25-1, the J call TRBJ2-3; the match to TRBD2 covers 11 bases. Looked up from germline, CDR1 is MGHDK and CDR2 is SYGVNS. V shed 2 bases, J shed 1 base, and the junction held 8 bases outside the gene matches. This CDR3 has 18 amino acids. The CDR3 reads CASSEGGLAGGRTDTQYS. In nucleotides, the CDR3 is TGTGCCAGCAGTGAAGGGGGGTTAGCGGGAGGGCGCACAGATACGCAGTATTCT.

The J gene is TRBJ2-6, the V gene TRBV20-1; D gene ambiguous. Per the germline V gene, CDR1 is DFQATT and CDR2 is SNEGSKA (reference sequence). The CDR3 loop spans 14 amino acids. Deletions cut 3 bases from V and 3 bases from J, with 9 bases between. The CDR3 sequence is CSAREHRGANVLTF. In DNA, the CDR3 is TGCAGTGCTAGGGAGCATCGTGGGGCCAACGTCCTGACTTTC.

The chain couples TRBV7-2 to TRBJ2-1; 9 bases match TRBD1. CDR3 size: 17 residues. Trimming at V came to 3 bases and at J to 2 bases, leaving 8 bases not matched to a gene. CDR1 and CDR2 from the germline V gene are SGHTA and FQGNSA. CDR3: CASSLAAGTGPYNEQFF. As DNA, the CDR3 is TGTGCCAGCAGCTTGGCGGCCGGGACAGGGCCCTACAATGAGCAGTTCTTC. Full variable domain (missing parts from reference TRBV7-2 and TRBJ2-1): GAGVSQSPSNKVTEKGKDVELRCDPISGHTALYWYRQSLGQGLEFLIYFQGNSAPDKSGLPSDRFSAERTGGSVSTLTIQRTQQEDSAVYLCASSLAAGTGPYNEQFFGPGTRLTVL.

This clonotype occurred a few times. The genes are TRBV2 and TRBJ1-5; maybe TRBD1 (6 bases). This CDR3 is built from 14 residues. Germline CDR1 is SNHLY and CDR2 is FYNNEI. The V and J ends lost 6 bases and 5 bases respectively, with 14 bases between them. As DNA, the CDR3 is TGTGCCAGCAGGGGCGAGGGGGTATATCAGCCCCAGCATTTT. Translated: CASRGEGVYQPQHF.

In this sample, this clonotype turned up many times. J is TRBJ2-1 and V is TRBV5-6, with a possible D match to TRBD2 (6 bases). Trimming removed 4 bases at V and 0 bases at J, with 8 bases between. The CDR3 loop spans 14 amino acids. Germline V CDR1 and CDR2: SGHDT, YYEEEE. Here the CDR3 DNA reads TGTGCCAGCAGCCCGGGGGTCTCCTACAATGAGCAGTTCTTC. This sequence encodes CASSPGVSYNEQFF.

The CDR3 here is CASSYIGQGTYEQYF. The CDR3 DNA sequence: TGTGCCAGCAGTTACATCGGTCAGGGGACCTACGAGCAGTACTTC. The J gene is TRBJ2-7, the V gene TRBV6-5, with D possibly being TRBD1 (6 bases). Germline CDR1 MNHEY, CDR2 SVGAGI. V gave up 2 bases and J gave up 2 bases, with 13 bases separating them. The CDR3 length is 15 residues.

This clonotype was seen more than once but under ten times. V gene TRBV9 combines with J gene TRBJ1-1; 7 bases agree with TRBD1. Looked up from germline, CDR1 is SGDLS and CDR2 is YYNGEE. CDR3 length equals 15 residues. The V gene end was trimmed by 2 bases and the J gene end by 0 bases; junction bases not matched to a gene: 4. The CDR3 nucleotides are TGTGCCAGCAGCGTCCAGGGACAGATGAACACTGAAGCTTTCTTT. Translating gives CASSVQGQMNTEAFF.

The rearrangement uses TRBV7-9 and TRBJ2-5; a possible D gene is TRBD2 (6 bases). V dropped 5 bases and J dropped 4 bases, with 23 bases sitting between them. Germline CDR1 is SEHNR and CDR2 is FQNEAQ (reference sequence). The CDR3 sequence is 17 residues long. The CDR3 sequence: CASSLLMGGNAGETQYF. Here the CDR3 DNA reads TGTGCCAGCAGCCTGCTGATGGGGGGAAACGCTGGAGAGACCCAGTACTTC.

The chain combines TRBV9 with TRBJ2-3; D gene unclear. Trimming took 4 bases from V and 3 from J, leaving 15 bases between them. Germline loops: CDR1 SGDLS, CDR2 YYNGEE. The CDR3 runs to 15 residues. CDR3 DNA: TGTGCCAGCAGCTTTAGGAGTGGCCAGACAGATACGCAGTATTTT. It encodes CASSFRSGQTDTQYF. The full variable domain, in which reference TRBV9 and TRBJ2-3 provide the parts outside the CDR3, is DSGVTQTPKHLITATGQRVTLRCSPRSGDLSVYWYQQSLDQGLQFLIQYYNGEERAKGNILERFSAQQFPDLHSELNLSSLELGDSALYFCASSFRSGQTDTQYFGPGTRLTVL.

A single count supports this clonotype. The chain employs TRBV2 and TRBJ2-7, with 10 bases matching TRBD2. CDR1 SNHLY and CDR2 FYNNEI come from the germline V gene. The CDR3 contains 16 residues. Trimming at V came to 5 bases and at J to 7 bases, leaving 14 bases not matched to a gene. This CDR3 is CASSPRSRAGGHEQYF. The CDR3 DNA is TGTGCCAGCAGTCCCCGTAGTCGAGCGGGGGGGCATGAGCAGTACTTC.

The chain links TRBV29-1 to TRBJ1-1, with a possible D match to TRBD1 (5 bases). This CDR3 is built from 13 residues. CDR1 and CDR2 from the germline V gene are SQVTM and ANQGSEA. Trimming shortened V by 3 bases and J by 3 bases, and 11 bases separated the two germline ends. The CDR3 nucleotides read TGCAGCGTTGATGGGGGAGGGCACACTGAAGCTTTCTTT. Translated: CSVDGGGHTEAFF.

This chain joins TRBV10-2 and TRBJ2-3, with 8 bases that match TRBD1. Per the germline V gene, CDR1 is WSHSY and CDR2 is SAAADI. With V trimmed by 8 bases and J by 1 base, 8 bases remained unmatched. The CDR3 totals 15 residues. CDR3 DNA sequence: TGCGCCAGCCCATTTATGGGACAGGGCACAGATACGCAGTATTTT. Its translation is CASPFMGQGTDTQYF.

This clonotype was observed a single time. This chain connects TRBV15 to TRBJ1-1; D gene uncertain. This CDR3 comprises 12 residues. V was clipped by 2 bases and J by 5 bases, with 6 bases between them. Germline V gene data show CDR1 as LNHNV and CDR2 as YYDKDF (reference sequence). This CDR3 is CATSRPRTEAFF. The CDR3 coding sequence is TGTGCCACCAGCAGACCCCGGACTGAAGCTTTCTTT.

This sequence joins TRBV19 and TRBJ1-6; no definite D call. Germline V lookup: CDR1 LNHDA, CDR2 SQIVND (reference sequence). The CDR3 consists of 15 residues. Trimming removed 1 base at V and 8 bases at J, with 12 bases between. The CDR3 DNA reads TGTGCCAGTAGTATAGGCCTGGGGTATGATTCACCCCTCCACTTT. It is translated as CASSIGLGYDSPLHF.

This clonotype came up many times. V gene TRBV5-1 combines with J gene TRBJ1-1; 8 positions agree with TRBD1. V trimming: 3 bases; J trimming: 5 bases; junction bases outside the gene matches: 3. This CDR3 is built from 13 residues. Germline assignment: CDR1 SGHRS and CDR2 YFSETQ. The CDR3: CASSSTGGTEAFF. As DNA, the CDR3 is TGCGCCAGCAGCTCCACAGGGGGAACTGAAGCTTTCTTT.

This clonotype was detected only a few times. The gene calls are TRBV19 and TRBJ2-2; 9 bases are shared with TRBD1. The V gene end was trimmed by 9 bases and the J gene end by 3 bases; junction bases not matched to a gene: 8. This CDR3 has 15 amino acids. Germline values: CDR1 LNHDA, CDR2 SQIVND (reference sequence). As DNA, the CDR3 is TGTGCCAGCCGGAGGACAGGGGTGGACACCGGGGAGCTGTTTTTT. This encodes CASRRTGVDTGELFF.

Only one count was recorded for this clonotype. The rearrangement uses TRBV4-2 and TRBJ2-7; 7 bases agree with TRBD1. The germline gives CDR1 LGHNA, CDR2 YNFKEQ. The V segment lost 0 bases and the J segment 6 bases; nucleotides outside the gene matches: 8. The CDR3 is 15 residues long. CDR3 coding DNA: TGTGCCAGCAGCCAAGAATGGGACAGTGTCTTCGAGCAGTACTTC. Its translation is CASSQEWDSVFEQYF.